This T cell receptor beta chain stems from a study of T cells in Graves' hyperthyroidism and ophthalmopathy. Study-level points and caveats: Before onset, ophthalmopathy was predicted by the model a median approximately 6.6 months earlier.

Amplified regions were TCR beta CDR3 sequences from RNA transcripts. In the first-round RT-PCR of the TCR CDR3, the HTBI primer set was used. MiXCR, run by TCRdb on the multiplex PCR reads, gives a single entry per CDR3 protein. The sample includes 500,000 to 650,000 distinct CDR3 sequences, over 35% seen only once; the top ten take about 45%. About this clonotype: What it recognizes is unknown.

Together with thyroid ultrasound, orbital computed tomography, serum thyroxine and TRAb, clinical symptoms were used for diagnoses. CDR1 ENHRY and CDR2 SYGVKD come from the germline V gene. This CDR3 is built from 14 residues. V lost 11 bases to trimming and J lost 2 bases, with 19 bases between them. The clonotype originates from an adult woman with Graves' disease, either hyperthyroidism or ophthalmopathy (not recorded which). Sequencing used peripheral blood or thyroid tissue (not recorded which). V and J are TRBV10-3 and TRBJ2-7; D ambiguous. CDR3 coding DNA: TGTGCCTCTATGGGTGTTAATCGGGCCTACGAGCAGTACTTC. Translated, it gives CASMGVNRAYEQYF.